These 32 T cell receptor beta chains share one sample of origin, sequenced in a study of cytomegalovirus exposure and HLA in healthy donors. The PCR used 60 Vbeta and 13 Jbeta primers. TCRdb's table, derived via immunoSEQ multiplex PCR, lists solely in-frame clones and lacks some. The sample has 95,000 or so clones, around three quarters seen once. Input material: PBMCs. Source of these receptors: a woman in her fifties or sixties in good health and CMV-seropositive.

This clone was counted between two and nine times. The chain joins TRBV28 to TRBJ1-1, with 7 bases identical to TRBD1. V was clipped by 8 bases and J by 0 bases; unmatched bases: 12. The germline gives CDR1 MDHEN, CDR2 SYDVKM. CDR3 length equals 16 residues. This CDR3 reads CASPKGGGQLNTEAFF. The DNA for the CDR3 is TGTGCCAGCCCCAAAGGAGGGGGACAGCTGAACACTGAAGCTTTCTTT.

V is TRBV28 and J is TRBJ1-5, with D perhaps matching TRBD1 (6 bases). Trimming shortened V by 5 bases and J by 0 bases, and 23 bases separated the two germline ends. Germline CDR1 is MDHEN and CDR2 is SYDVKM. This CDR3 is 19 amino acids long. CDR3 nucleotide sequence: TGTGCCAGCAGTCCCCTTCCCAACCCGACAGGCTATAGCAATCAGCCCCAGCATTTT. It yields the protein CASSPLPNPTGYSNQPQHF.

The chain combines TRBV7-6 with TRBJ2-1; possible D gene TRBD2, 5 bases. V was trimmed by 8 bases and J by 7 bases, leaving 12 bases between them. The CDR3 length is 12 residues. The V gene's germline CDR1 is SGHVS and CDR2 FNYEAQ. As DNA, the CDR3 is TGTGCCAGCGCTGATAGGAGGAATGAGCAGTTCTTC. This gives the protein CASADRRNEQFF.

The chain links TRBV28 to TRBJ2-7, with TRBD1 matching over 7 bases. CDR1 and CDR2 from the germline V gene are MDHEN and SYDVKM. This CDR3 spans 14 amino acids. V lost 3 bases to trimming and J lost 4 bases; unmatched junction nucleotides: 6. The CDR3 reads CASSFPGTVYEQYF. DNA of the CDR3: TGTGCCAGCAGTTTCCCCGGGACAGTGTACGAGCAGTACTTC.

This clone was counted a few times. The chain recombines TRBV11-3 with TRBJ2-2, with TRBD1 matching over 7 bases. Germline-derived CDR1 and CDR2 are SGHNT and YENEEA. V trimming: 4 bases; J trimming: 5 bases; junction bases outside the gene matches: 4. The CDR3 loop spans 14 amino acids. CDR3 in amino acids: CASSSPRGTGELFF. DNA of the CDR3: TGTGCCAGCAGCTCCCCCAGGGGGACCGGGGAGCTGTTTTTT.

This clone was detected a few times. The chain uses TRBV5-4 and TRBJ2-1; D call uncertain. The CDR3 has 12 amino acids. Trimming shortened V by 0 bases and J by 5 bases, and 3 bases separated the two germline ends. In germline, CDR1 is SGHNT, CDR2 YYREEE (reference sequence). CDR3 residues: CASSLEHNEQFF. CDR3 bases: TGTGCCAGCAGCTTGGAGCACAATGAGCAGTTCTTC.

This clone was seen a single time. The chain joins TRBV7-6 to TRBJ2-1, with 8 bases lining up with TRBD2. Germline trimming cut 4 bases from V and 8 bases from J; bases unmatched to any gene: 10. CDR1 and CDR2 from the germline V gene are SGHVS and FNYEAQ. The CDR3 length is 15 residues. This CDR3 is CASSSRVSGKDEQFF. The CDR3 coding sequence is TGTGCCAGCAGCTCCCGCGTTAGCGGGAAGGATGAGCAGTTCTTC.

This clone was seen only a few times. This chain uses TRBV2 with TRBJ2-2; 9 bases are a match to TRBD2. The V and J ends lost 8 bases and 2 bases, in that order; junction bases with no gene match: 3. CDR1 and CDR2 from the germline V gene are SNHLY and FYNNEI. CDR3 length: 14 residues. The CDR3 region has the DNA TGTGCCAGCGGCGGGAGGGTTAACACCGGGGAGCTGTTTTTT. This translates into CASGGRVNTGELFF.

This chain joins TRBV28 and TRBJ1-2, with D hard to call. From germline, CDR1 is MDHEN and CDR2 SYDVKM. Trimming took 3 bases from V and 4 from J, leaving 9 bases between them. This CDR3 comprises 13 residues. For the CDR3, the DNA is TGTGCCAGCAGTTTGGCACAAACCTATGGCTACACCTTC. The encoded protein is CASSLAQTYGYTF.

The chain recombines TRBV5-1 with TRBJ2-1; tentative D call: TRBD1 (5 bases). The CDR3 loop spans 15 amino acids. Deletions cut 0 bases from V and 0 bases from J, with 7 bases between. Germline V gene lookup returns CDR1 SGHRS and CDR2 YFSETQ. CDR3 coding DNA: TGCGCCAGCAGCTTGGACAGGAACTCCTACAATGAGCAGTTCTTC. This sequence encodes CASSLDRNSYNEQFF.

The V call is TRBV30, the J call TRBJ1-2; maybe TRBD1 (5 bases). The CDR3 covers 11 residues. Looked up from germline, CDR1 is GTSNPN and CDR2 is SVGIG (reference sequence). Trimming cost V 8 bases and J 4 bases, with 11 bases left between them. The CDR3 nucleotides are TGTGCCACAGGTCCCTCCTATGGCTACACCTTC. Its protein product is CATGPSYGYTF.

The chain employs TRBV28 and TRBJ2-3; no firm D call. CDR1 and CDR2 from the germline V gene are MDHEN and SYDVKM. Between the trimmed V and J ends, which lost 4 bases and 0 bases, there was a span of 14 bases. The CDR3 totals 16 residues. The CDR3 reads CASSSHWAYSTDTQYF. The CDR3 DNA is TGTGCCAGCAGTTCCCATTGGGCCTACAGCACAGATACGCAGTATTTT.

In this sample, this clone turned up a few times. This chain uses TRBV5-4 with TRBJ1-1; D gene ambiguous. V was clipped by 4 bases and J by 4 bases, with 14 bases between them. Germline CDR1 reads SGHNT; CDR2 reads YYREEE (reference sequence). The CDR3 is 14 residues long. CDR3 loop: CASSLGGFSTEAFF. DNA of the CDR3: TGTGCCAGCAGCCTCGGCGGTTTTTCCACTGAAGCTTTCTTT.

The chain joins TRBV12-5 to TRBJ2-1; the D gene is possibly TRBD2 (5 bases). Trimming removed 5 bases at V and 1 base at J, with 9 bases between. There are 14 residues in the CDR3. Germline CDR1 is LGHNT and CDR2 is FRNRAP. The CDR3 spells CASGIGLSYNEQFF. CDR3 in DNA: TGTGCTAGTGGTATAGGACTGTCCTACAATGAGCAGTTCTTC. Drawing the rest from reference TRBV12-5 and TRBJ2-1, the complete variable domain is DARVTQTPRHKVTEMGQEVTMRCQPILGHNTVFWYRQTMMQGLELLAYFRNRAPLDDSGMPKDRFSAEMPDATLATLKIQPSEPRDSAVYFCASGIGLSYNEQFFGPGTRLTVL.

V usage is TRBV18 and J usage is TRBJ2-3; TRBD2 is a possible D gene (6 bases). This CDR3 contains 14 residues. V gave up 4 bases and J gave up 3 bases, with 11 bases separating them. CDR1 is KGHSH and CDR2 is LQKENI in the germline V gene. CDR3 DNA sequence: TGTGCCAGCTCACGGGGGGTAGCGACAGATACGCAGTATTTT. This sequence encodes CASSRGVATDTQYF.

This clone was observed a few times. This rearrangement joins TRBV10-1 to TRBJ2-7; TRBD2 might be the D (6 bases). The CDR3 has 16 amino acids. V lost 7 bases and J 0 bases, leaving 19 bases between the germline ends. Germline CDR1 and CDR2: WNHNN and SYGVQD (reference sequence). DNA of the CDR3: TGCGCCAGCACCCGAAGTGGGACTTGTAGCTCCTACGAGCAGTACTTC. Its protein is CASTRSGTCSSYEQYF.

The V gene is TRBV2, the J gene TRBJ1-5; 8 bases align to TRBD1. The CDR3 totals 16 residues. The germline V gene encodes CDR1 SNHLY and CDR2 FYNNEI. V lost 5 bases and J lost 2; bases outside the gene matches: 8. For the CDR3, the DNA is TGTGCCAGCAGTCAGGACAGGGATTTTGGCAATCAGCCCCAGCATTTT. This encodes CASSQDRDFGNQPQHF.

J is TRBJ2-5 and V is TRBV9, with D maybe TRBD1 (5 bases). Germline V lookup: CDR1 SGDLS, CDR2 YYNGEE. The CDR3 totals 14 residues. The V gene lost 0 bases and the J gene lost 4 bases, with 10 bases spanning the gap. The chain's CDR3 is CASSVVGQGETQYF. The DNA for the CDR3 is TGTGCCAGCAGCGTAGTCGGCCAGGGAGAGACCCAGTACTTC.

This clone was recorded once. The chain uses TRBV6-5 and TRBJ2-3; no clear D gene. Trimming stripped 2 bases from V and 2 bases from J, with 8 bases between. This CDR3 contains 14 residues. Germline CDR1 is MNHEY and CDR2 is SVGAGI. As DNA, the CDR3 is TGTGCCAGCAGTTACCTACAGAACACAGATACGCAGTATTTT. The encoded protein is CASSYLQNTDTQYF.

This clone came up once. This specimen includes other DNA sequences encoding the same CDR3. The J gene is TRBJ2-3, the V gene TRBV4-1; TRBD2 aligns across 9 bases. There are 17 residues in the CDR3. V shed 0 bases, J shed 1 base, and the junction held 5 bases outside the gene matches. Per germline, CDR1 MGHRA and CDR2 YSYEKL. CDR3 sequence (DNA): TGCGCCAGCAGCCAAGAGGGCCTAGCGGGACGCACAGATACGCAGTATTTT. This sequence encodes CASSQEGLAGRTDTQYF.

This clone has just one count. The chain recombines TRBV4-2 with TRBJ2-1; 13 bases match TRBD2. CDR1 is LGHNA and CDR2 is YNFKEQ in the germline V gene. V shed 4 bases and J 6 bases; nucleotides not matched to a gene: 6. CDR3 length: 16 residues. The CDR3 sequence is CASSPQLAGGPNEQFF. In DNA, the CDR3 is TGTGCCAGCAGCCCCCAACTAGCGGGAGGGCCCAATGAGCAGTTCTTC.

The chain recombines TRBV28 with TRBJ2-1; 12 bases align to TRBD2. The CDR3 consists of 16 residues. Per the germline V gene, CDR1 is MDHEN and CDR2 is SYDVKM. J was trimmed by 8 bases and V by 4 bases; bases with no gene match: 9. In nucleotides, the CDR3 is TGTGCCAGCAGTTCCCCGGGACTAGCGGGCAGGCATGAGCAGTTCTTC. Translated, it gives CASSSPGLAGRHEQFF.

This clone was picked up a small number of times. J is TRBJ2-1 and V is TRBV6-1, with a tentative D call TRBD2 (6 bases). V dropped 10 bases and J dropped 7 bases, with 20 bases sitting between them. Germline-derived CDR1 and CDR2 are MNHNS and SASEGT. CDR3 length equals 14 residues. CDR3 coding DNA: TGTGCCAATGGGGCACTAGACGGAGGGAATGAGCAGTTCTTC. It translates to CANGALDGGNEQFF.

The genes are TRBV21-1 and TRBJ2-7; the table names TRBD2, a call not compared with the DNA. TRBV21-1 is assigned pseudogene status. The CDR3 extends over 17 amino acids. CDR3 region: CASSKKIPGLPAYEQYF. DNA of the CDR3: TGTGCCAGCAGCAAAAAAATCCCGGGACTACCTGCTTACGAGCAGTACTTC.

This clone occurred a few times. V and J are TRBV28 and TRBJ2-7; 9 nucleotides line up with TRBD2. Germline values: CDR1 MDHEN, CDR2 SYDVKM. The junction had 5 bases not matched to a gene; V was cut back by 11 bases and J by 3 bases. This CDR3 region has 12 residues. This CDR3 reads CAAGGYIYEQYF. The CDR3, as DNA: TGTGCCGCGGGGGGGTATATCTACGAGCAGTACTTC. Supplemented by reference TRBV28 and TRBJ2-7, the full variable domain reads DVKVTQSSRYLVKRTGEKVFLECVQDMDHENMFWYRQDPGLGLRLIYFSYDVKMKEKGDIPEGYSVSREKKERFSLILESASTNQTSMYLCAAGGYIYEQYFGPGTRLTVT.

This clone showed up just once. The CDR3 here is CASSLGGGQWRSGANVLTF. In DNA form, the CDR3 reads TGCGCCAGCAGCTTGGGGGGGGGCCAATGGAGATCTGGGGCCAACGTCCTGACTTTC. This chain uses TRBV5-1 with TRBJ2-6; D is perhaps TRBD2 (7 bases). The CDR3 has 19 amino acids. Trimming removed 0 bases from V and 1 base from J, with 17 bases in between. Germline loops: CDR1 SGHRS, CDR2 YFSETQ.

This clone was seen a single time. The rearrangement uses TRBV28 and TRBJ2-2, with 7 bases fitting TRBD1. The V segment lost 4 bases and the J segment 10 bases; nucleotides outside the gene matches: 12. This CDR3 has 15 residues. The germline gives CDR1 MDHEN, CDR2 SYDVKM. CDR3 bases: TGTGCCAGCAGTTCCCAGACAGGGTACCTAGTGGAGCTGTTTTTT. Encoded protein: CASSSQTGYLVELFF.

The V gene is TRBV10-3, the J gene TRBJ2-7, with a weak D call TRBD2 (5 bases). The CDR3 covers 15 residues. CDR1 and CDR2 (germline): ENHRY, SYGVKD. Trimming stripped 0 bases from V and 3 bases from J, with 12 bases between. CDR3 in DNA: TGTGCCATCAGTGAGTCTGCACTAGTCAGCTACGAGCAGTACTTC. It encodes CAISESALVSYEQYF.

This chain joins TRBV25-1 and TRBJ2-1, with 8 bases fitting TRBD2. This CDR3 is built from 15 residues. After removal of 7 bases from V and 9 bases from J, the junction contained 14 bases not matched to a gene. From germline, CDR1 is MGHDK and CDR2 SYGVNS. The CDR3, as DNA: TGTGCCAGCACCGTTAGGCTAGCGGGCGACGTTGAGCAGTTCTTC. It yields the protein CASTVRLAGDVEQFF.

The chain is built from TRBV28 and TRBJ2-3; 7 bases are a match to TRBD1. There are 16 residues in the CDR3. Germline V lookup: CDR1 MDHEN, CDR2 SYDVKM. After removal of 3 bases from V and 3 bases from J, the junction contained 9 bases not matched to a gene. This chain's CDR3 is CASSFPPGQRTDTQYF. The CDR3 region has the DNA TGTGCCAGCAGTTTCCCCCCGGGACAGAGAACAGATACGCAGTATTTT.

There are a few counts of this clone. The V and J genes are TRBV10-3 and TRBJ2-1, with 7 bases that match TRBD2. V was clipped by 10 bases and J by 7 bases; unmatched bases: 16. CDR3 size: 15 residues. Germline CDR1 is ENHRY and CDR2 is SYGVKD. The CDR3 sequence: CATGTTGTSHNEQFF. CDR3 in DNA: TGTGCCACCGGGACTACCGGAACGAGTCATAATGAGCAGTTCTTC.

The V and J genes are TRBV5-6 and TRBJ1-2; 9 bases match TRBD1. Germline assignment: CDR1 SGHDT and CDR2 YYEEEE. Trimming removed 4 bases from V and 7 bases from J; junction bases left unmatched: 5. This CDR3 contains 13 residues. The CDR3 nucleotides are TGTGCCAGCAGCCGGGACAGGGTAGGTGGCTACACCTTC. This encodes CASSRDRVGGYTF.